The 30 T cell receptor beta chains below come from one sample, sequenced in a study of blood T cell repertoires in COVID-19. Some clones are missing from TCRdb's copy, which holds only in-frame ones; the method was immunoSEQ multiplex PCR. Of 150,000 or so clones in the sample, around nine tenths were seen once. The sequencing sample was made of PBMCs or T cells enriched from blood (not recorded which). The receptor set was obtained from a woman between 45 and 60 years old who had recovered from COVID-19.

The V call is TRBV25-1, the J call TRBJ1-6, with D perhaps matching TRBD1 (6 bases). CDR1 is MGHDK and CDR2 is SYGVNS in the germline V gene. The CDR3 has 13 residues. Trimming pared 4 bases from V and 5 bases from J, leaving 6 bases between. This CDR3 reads CASSAGDNSPLHF. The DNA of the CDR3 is TGTGCCAGCAGTGCAGGGGATAATTCACCCCTCCACTTT.

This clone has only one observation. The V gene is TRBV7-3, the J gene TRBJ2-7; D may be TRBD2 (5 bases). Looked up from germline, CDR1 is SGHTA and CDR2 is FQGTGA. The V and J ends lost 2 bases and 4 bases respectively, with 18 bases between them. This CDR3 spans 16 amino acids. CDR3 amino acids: CASSLLQRGRNYEQYF. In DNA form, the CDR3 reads TGTGCCAGCAGCTTACTCCAACGGGGTCGGAATTACGAGCAGTACTTC.

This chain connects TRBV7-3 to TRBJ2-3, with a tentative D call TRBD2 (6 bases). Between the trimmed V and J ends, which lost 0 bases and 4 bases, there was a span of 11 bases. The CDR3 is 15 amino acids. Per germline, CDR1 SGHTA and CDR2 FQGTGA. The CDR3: CASSLTGGFADTQYF. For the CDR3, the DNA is TGTGCCAGCAGCTTAACAGGAGGGTTCGCAGATACGCAGTATTTT. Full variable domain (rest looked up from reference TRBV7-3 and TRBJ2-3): GAGVSQTPSNKVTEKGKYVELRCDPISGHTALYWYRQSLGQGPEFLIYFQGTGAADDSGLPNDRFFAVRPEGSVSTLKIQRTERGDSAVYLCASSLTGGFADTQYFGPGTRLTVL.

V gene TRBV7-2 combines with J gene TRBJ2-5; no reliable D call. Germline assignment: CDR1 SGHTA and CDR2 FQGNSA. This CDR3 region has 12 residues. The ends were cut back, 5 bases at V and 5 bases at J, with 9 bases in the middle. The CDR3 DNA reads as TGTGCCAGCAGCCGATCTATGGAGACCCAGTACTTC. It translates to CASSRSMETQYF.

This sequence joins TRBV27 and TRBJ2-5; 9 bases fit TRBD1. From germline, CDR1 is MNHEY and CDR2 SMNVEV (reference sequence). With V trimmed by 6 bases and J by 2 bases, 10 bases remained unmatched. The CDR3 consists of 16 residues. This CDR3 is CASRKRSGTGQETQYF. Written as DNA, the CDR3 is TGTGCCAGCAGGAAACGTTCCGGGACAGGGCAAGAGACCCAGTACTTC.

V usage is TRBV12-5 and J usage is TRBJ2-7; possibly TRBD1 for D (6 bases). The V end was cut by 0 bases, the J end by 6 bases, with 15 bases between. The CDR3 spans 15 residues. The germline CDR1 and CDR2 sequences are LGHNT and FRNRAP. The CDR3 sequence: CASGLVGDTVLEQYF. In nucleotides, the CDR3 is TGTGCTAGTGGTTTGGTGGGGGACACCGTTCTCGAGCAGTACTTC.

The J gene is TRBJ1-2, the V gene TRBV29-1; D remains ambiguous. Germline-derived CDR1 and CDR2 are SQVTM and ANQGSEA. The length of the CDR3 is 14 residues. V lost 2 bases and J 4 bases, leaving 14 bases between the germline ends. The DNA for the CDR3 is TGCAGCGTTGAAAAAGGAGGCAGCGGCTATGGCTACACCTTC. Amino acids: CSVEKGGSGYGYTF.

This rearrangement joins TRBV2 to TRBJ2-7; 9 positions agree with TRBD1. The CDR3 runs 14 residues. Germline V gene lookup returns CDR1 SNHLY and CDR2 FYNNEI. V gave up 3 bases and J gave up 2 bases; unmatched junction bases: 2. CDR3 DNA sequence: TGTGCCAGCAGTGAGGGACAGGGAACCTACGAGCAGTACTTC. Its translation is CASSEGQGTYEQYF.

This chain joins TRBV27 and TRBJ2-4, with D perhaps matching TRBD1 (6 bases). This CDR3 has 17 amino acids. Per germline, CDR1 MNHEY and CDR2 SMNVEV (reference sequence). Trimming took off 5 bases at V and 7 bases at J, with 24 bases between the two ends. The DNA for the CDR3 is TGTGCCAGCAGTCCTACCGCACAGGGTATTGTTGTCAACATTCAGTACTTC. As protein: CASSPTAQGIVVNIQYF.

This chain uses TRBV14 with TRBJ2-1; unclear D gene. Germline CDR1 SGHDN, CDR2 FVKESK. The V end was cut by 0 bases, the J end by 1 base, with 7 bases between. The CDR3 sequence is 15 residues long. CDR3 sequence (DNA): TGTGCCAGCAGCCAAGATGCCAGGTCCTACAATGAGCAGTTCTTC. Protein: CASSQDARSYNEQFF.

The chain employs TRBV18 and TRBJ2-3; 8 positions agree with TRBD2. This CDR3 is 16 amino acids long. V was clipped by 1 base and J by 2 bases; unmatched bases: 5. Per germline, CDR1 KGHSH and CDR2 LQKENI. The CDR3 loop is CASSPLPGGDTDTQYF. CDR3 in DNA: TGTGCCAGCTCACCACTCCCCGGGGGGGACACAGATACGCAGTATTTT.

CDR3 amino acids: CASSMSLEETQYF. The CDR3 DNA reads as TGTGCCAGTAGTATGTCCCTAGAAGAGACCCAGTACTTC. This chain joins TRBV19 and TRBJ2-5; D is uncertain. V gave up 3 bases and J gave up 3 bases, with 8 bases separating them. In germline, CDR1 is LNHDA, CDR2 SQIVND (reference sequence). The CDR3 loop spans 13 amino acids.

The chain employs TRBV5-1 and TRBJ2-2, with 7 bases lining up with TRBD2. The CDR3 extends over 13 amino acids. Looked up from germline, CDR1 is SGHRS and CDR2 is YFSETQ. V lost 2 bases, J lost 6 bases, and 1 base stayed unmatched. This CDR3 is CASSLAGPGELFF. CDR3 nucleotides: TGCGCCAGCAGCTTAGCGGGGCCCGGGGAGCTGTTTTTT.

For the CDR3, the DNA is TGTGCCAGCAGTTTATCACTAGCCGCGGTGCAGTACTTC. Amino acid sequence: CASSLSLAAVQYF. The rearrangement links TRBV9 to TRBJ2-7; D perhaps matches TRBD2 (6 bases). The V and J ends lost 5 bases and 9 bases respectively, with 18 bases between them. The germline CDR1 and CDR2 sequences are SGDLS and YYNGEE. The CDR3 consists of 13 residues.

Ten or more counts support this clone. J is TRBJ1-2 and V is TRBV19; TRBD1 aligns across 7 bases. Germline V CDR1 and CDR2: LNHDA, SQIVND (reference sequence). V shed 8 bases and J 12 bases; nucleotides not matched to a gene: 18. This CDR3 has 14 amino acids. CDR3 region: CASRPGGTARGDTF. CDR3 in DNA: TGTGCCAGTCGACCCGGCGGGACAGCGCGTGGGGACACCTTC.

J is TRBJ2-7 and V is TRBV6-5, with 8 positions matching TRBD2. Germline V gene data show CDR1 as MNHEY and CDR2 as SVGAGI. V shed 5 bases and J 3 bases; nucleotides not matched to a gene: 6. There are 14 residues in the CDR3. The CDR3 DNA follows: TGTGCCAGCAGTCGAACGGGGGGGGGCTACGAGCAGTACTTC. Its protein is CASSRTGGGYEQYF.

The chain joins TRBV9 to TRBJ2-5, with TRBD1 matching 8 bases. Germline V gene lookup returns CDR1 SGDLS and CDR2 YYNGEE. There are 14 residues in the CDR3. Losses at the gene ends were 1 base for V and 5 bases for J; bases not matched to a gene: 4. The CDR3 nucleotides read TGTGCCAGCAGCGTACAGGGGGCTCACGAGACCCAGTACTTC. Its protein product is CASSVQGAHETQYF.

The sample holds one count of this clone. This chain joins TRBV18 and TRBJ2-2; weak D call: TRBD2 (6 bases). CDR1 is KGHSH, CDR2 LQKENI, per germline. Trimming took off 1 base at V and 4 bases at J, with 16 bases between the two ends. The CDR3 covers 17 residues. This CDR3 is CASSPLLGMRGTGELFF. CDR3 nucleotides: TGTGCCAGCTCACCACTTTTGGGAATGCGGGGCACCGGGGAGCTGTTTTTT.

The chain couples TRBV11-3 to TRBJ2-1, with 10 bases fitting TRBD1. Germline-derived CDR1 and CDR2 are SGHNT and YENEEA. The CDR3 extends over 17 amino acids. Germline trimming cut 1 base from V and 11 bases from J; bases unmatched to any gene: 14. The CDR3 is CASSLAIPGQGSNKQFF. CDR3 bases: TGTGCCAGCAGCTTAGCCATTCCGGGACAGGGGTCAAATAAGCAGTTCTTC.

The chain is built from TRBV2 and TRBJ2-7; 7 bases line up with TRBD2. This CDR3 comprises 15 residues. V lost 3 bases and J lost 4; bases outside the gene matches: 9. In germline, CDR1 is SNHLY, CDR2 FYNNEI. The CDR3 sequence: CASSEGRGRAYEQYF. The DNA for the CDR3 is TGTGCCAGCAGTGAGGGGAGGGGACGAGCTTACGAGCAGTACTTC.

CDR3 DNA sequence: TGTGCCAGTAGTCGAATACAGGGGAATGAGCAGTTCTTC. This translates into CASSRIQGNEQFF. The chain joins TRBV19 to TRBJ2-1; 7 bases line up with TRBD1. The CDR3 sequence is 13 residues long. With 5 bases clipped from V and 7 bases from J, the junction kept 5 bases outside the gene matches. CDR1 is LNHDA, CDR2 SQIVND, per germline (reference sequence).

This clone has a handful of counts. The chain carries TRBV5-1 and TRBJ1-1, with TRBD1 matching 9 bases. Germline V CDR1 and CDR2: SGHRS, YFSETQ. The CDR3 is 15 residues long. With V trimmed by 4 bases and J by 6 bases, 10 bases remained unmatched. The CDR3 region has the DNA TGCGCCAGCAGCCAGTTGGGACAGGGTGCATCTGAAGCTTTCTTT. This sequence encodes CASSQLGQGASEAFF.

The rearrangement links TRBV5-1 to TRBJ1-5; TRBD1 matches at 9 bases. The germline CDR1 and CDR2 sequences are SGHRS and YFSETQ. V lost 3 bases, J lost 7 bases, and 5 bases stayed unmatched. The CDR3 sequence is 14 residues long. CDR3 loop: CASSSGQGGQPQHF. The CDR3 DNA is TGCGCCAGCAGCTCGGGACAGGGAGGCCAGCCCCAGCATTTT. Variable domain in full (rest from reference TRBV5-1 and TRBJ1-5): KAGVTQTPRYLIKTRGQQVTLSCSPISGHRSVSWYQQTPGQGLQFLFEYFSETQRNKGNFPGRFSGRQFSNSRSEMNVSTLELGDSALYLCASSSGQGGQPQHFGDGTRLSIL.

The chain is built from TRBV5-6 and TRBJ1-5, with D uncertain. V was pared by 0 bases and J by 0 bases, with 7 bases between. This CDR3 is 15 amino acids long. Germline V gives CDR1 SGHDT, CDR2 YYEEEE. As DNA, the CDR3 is TGTGCCAGCAGCTTGGCCGTCTATAGCAATCAGCCCCAGCATTTT. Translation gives CASSLAVYSNQPQHF.

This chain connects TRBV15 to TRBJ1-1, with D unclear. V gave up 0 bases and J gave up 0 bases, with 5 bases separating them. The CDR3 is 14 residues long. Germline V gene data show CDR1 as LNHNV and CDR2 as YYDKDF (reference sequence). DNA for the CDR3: TGTGCCACCAGCAGAGATTATCTGAACACTGAAGCTTTCTTT. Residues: CATSRDYLNTEAFF.

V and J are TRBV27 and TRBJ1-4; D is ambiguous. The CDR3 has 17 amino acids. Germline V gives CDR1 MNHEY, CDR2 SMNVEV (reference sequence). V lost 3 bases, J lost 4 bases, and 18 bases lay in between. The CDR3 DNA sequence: TGTGCCAGCAGTTTTCGTAAGCATTACAGAGATAATGAAAAACTGTTTTTT. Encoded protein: CASSFRKHYRDNEKLFF.

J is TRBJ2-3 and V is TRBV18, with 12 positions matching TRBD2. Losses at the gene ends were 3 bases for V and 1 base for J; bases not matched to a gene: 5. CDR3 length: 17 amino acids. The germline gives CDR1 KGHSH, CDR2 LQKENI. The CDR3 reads CASSPTSGGLGTDTQYF. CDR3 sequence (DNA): TGTGCCAGCTCACCGACTAGCGGGGGCCTAGGCACAGATACGCAGTATTTT.

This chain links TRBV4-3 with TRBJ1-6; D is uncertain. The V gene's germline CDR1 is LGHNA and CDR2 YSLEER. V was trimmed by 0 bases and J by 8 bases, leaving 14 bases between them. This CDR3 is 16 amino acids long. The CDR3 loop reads CASSQEWSASYSPLHF. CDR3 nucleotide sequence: TGCGCCAGCAGCCAAGAATGGTCCGCTAGTTATTCACCCCTCCACTTT.

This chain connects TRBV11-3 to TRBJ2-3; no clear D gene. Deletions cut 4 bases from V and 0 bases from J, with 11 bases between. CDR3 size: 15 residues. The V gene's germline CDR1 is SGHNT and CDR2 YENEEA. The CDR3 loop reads CASSSLGSSTDTQYF. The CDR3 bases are TGTGCCAGCAGCTCCCTCGGGTCTAGCACAGATACGCAGTATTTT.

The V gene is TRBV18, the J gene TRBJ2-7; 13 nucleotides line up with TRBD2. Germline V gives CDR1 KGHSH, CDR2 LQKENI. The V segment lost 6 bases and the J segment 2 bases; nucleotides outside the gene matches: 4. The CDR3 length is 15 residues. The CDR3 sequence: CASSQTSGGAYEQYF. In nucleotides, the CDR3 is TGTGCCAGCTCTCAAACTAGCGGGGGGGCCTACGAGCAGTACTTC.